These T cell receptor beta chains were read from a single sample in a study of cytomegalovirus exposure and HLA in healthy donors. Method: immunoSEQ multiplex PCR; TCRdb's copy keeps in-frame clones and lacks some. The sample yields 85,000 to 100,000 clones, approximately 78% seen once. Sequences were obtained from PBMCs. These receptors all come from a woman aged 55 to 70 in good health and CMV-seronegative. The CDR3 runs from the conserved cysteine through the conserved F or W. Fields, in order: clone size, V gene, D gene, J gene, CDR3 DNA, CDR3 protein. The D gene is left open where the match is weak. Clone size, where shown, is once, few, many, or a class for clones that have expanded.

NA	TRBV25-1	TRBD1	TRBJ1-3	TGTGCCAGCAGTGGGTTGACAGGGCCTGGAAACACCATATATTTT	CASSGLTGPGNTIYF
NA	TRBV28	TRBD1	TRBJ2-4	TGTGCCAGCAGTTTGGGACAGGGGGCCTCCGGGGCCAAAAACATTCAGTACTTC	CASSLGQGASGAKNIQYF
NA	TRBV6-6	NA	TRBJ1-5	TGTGCCAGCAGTTTGGCAGCCGGGGGCAATCAGCCCCAGCATTTT	CASSLAAGGNQPQHF
NA	TRBV12-5	TRBD1	TRBJ2-7	TGTGCTAGTGGTTCGACAGGGGATTACTCCGAGCAGTACTTC	CASGSTGDYSEQYF
NA	TRBV21-1	NA	TRBJ2-1	TGTGCCAGCAAATTACCCGGGATCAATGAGCAGTTCTTC	CASKLPGINEQFF
few	TRBV30	NA	TRBJ2-7	TGTGCCTGGAGGCCGGCGGGGCGGACCTACGAGCAGTACTTC	CAWRPAGRTYEQYF
NA	TRBV6-5	TRBD1	TRBJ1-2	TGTGCCAGCAGGCGCGTCAGGGGGAGCTATGGCTACACCTTC	CASRRVRGSYGYTF
NA	TRBV28	NA	TRBJ1-5	TGTGCCAGCAGCCCAACCGGGAGGGGGGCTATTAAGCCCCAGCATTTT	CASSPTGRGAIKPQHF
few	TRBV7-2	NA	TRBJ2-7	TGTGCCAGCAGCTCCGCCTACGAGCAGTACTTC	CASSSAYEQYF
few	TRBV4-3	TRBD2	TRBJ2-1	TGCGCCCGTGGAGACCCACCGGGAGGGAATGAGCAGTTCTTC	CARGDPPGGNEQFF
NA	TRBV7-9	NA	TRBJ2-7	TGTGCCAGCAGCTTTTCTTCGAACCGGGACATCGTCCGCGAGCAGTACTTC	CASSFSSNRDIVREQYF
NA	TRBV5-1	TRBD1	TRBJ2-5	TGCGCCAGCAGCCTCGGGACAGGGGTAGAGACCCAGTACTTC	CASSLGTGVETQYF
NA	TRBV18	TRBD2	TRBJ2-2	TGTGCCAGCTCAGCGGAGGGACTAGCGGCAATTTATCTGAACACCGGGGAGCTGTTTTTT	CASSAEGLAAIYLNTGELFF
NA	TRBV10-3	TRBD1	TRBJ1-6	TGTGCCATCAGTGACCGGGACAGCAATTCACCCCTCCACTTT	CAISDRDSNSPLHF
NA	TRBV19	NA	TRBJ1-1	TGTGCCAGTAGTATTGGTCAGGGTTACACTGAAGCTTTCTTT	CASSIGQGYTEAFF
few	TRBV10-2	TRBD2	TRBJ2-5	TGCGCCAGCAGTATGACTAGCGGGGACCCGGAGACCCAGTACTTC	CASSMTSGDPETQYF
few	TRBV10-3	NA	TRBJ2-2	TGTGCCATCAGTGAGCCCGGGGAGCACGGCGGCACCGGGGAGCTGTTTTTT	CAISEPGEHGGTGELFF
NA	TRBV29-1	NA	TRBJ1-2	TGCAGCGTTTTTCGACAGACCTATGGCTACACCTTC	CSVFRQTYGYTF
NA	TRBV5-1	NA	TRBJ2-1	TGCGCCAGCAGCTTGGCCCTCAATGAGCAGTTCTTC	CASSLALNEQFF
NA	TRBV28	TRBD1	TRBJ1-4	TGTGCCAGCAGTTCCGGACAGGGCTCAGAAAAACTGTTTTTT	CASSSGQGSEKLFF
few	TRBV19	NA	TRBJ1-4	TGTGCCAGTAGTAGTCAGAATGAAAAACTGTTTTTT	CASSSQNEKLFF
NA	TRBV7-8	NA	TRBJ1-2	TGTGCCAGCAGCTTAGGGCAGAGGGTTGGGCTCACCTTC	CASSLGQRVGLTF
NA	TRBV19	TRBD1	TRBJ1-2	TGTGCCAGTAGCCGACAGGGTGACTATGGCTACACCTTC	CASSRQGDYGYTF
once	TRBV6-1	TRBD2	TRBJ2-1	TGTGCCAGCAGTGAAGGGGGCGGGGGGATGGGCTCCTACAATGAGCAGTTCTTC	CASSEGGGGMGSYNEQFF
NA	TRBV5-8	NA	TRBJ1-1	TGTGCCAGCAGCCTTCGGGGGACTGAAGCTTTCTTT	CASSLRGTEAFF
NA	TRBV18	NA	TRBJ2-2	TGTGCCAGCTCACAAGACAGTGCCGGGGAGCTGTTTTTT	CASSQDSAGELFF
NA	TRBV5-6	NA	TRBJ2-3	TGTGCCAGCAGCTCGATGACAGCCTCCCCCACAGATACGCAGTATTTT	CASSSMTASPTDTQYF
NA	TRBV11-3	NA	TRBJ2-7	TGTGCCAGCAGCTTAGGACAGGACTTCAACTACGAGCAGTACTTC	CASSLGQDFNYEQYF
NA	TRBV12-5	NA	TRBJ1-1	TGTGCTAGTGGTAAAAGGGGTACAACTGAAGCTTTCTTT	CASGKRGTTEAFF
NA	TRBV28	TRBD1	TRBJ2-7	TGTGCCAGCAGCGACACAGGGGGTTCCTCCTACGAGCAGTACTTC	CASSDTGGSSYEQYF
NA	TRBV2	TRBD1	TRBJ1-5	TGTGCCAGCAGCGGGTCCGGGACAGGGGCCCAGCCCCAGCATTTT	CASSGSGTGAQPQHF
NA	TRBV5-6	NA	TRBJ1-4	TGTGCCAGCAGCCTTCGAGGAAAACTGTTTTTT	CASSLRGKLFF
NA	TRBV5-1	TRBD1	TRBJ1-1	TGCGCCAGCAGAACGACAGGGGCGAACACTGAAGCTTTCTTT	CASRTTGANTEAFF
NA	TRBV6-5	TRBD2	TRBJ2-3	TGTGCCAGCAGGACAGGGACTAGCAGAGATACGCAGTATTTT	CASRTGTSRDTQYF
once	TRBV5-1	TRBD1	TRBJ1-5	TGCGCCAGCAGCACCGGGACAGGGGATCAGCCCCAGCATTTT	CASSTGTGDQPQHF
NA	TRBV10-3	TRBD1	TRBJ1-1	TGTGCCATCAGTGAGTCGATAGCCGGGACAGGAGTTACTGAAGCTTTCTTT	CAISESIAGTGVTEAFF
few	TRBV7-2	TRBD2	TRBJ2-7	TGTGCCAGCAGCTTAGCCCATCCGGGACTAGCGGGGGGCAGCTACGAGCAGTACTTC	CASSLAHPGLAGGSYEQYF
NA	TRBV6-5	TRBD1	TRBJ2-2	TGTGCCAGCAGTTATGAGGACAGGGTGGCCGGGGAGCTGTTTTTT	CASSYEDRVAGELFF
NA	TRBV6-5	NA	TRBJ2-7	TGTGCCAGCAGTTACCGGCCGGCAGGGTCCATCTACGAGCAGTACTTC	CASSYRPAGSIYEQYF
once	TRBV9	TRBD2	TRBJ2-3	TGTGCCAGCAGCCAGGTACTAGCGGGGGGCCAGAGCACAGATACGCAGTATTTT	CASSQVLAGGQSTDTQYF
NA	TRBV7-2	NA	TRBJ2-1	TGTGCCAGCAGCTTAGGGGGGCGCAGTGACAATGAGCAGTTCTTC	CASSLGGRSDNEQFF